Listed below are T cell receptor beta chains from one sample, sequenced in a study of OX40 agonist ivuxolimab in advanced cancers. Sequenced by immunoSEQ multiplex PCR; TCRdb stores in-frame clones only, minus some. In the table there are some 70,000 clones, about 89% of which are singletons. The specimen comprised CD4+ or CD8+ T cells sorted from blood, sampled in a trial of the OX40 agonist ivuxolimab. Every receptor here comes from an adult with an advanced solid tumor such as melanoma, head and neck, liver or kidney cancer. CDR3s include the opening cysteine and the closing phenylalanine or tryptophan. Fields, in order: J gene, V gene, D gene, clone size, CDR3 DNA, CDR3 protein. The D gene is left open where the match is weak. Size is omitted from some rows. Given values are once, few, many or a class for expanded clones.

TRBJ1-4 TRBV19 NA NA TGTGCCAGTAGTATAGACGGCAGTACTAATGAAAAACTGTTTTTT CASSIDGSTNEKLFF
TRBJ2-7 TRBV19 TRBD2 few TGTGCCAGTAGCCAAGGACTAGCGGGGTACTCCTACGAGCAGTACTTC CASSQGLAGYSYEQYF
TRBJ2-1 TRBV4-2 TRBD2 once TGTGCCAGCAGCCTGGGACTAGCGGGAGCTTTCACCAGCAATGAGCAGTTCTTC CASSLGLAGAFTSNEQFF
TRBJ1-5 TRBV29-1 NA NA TGCAGCGTTGAATACGGCAATCAGCCCCAGCATTTT CSVEYGNQPQHF
TRBJ2-5 TRBV7-9 NA NA TGTGCCAGCAGCTTCAGGAAAGAGACCCAGTACTTC CASSFRKETQYF
TRBJ1-1 TRBV27 TRBD1 NA TGTGCCAGCAGTGGAGGGGGCTACACTGAAGCTTTCTTT CASSGGGYTEAFF
TRBJ2-7 TRBV9 NA NA TGTGCCAGCAGCGTAGATCCCGCGGGACCGTCCCACGAGCAGTACTTC CASSVDPAGPSHEQYF
TRBJ1-1 TRBV6-1 NA NA TGTGCCAGCAGTGAGCCGGGACTTAGGAACACTGAAGCTTTCTTT CASSEPGLRNTEAFF
TRBJ2-1 TRBV11-1 TRBD2 NA TGTGCCAGCAGCTTGGGCGGGAGTAGGAATGAGCAGTTCTTC CASSLGGSRNEQFF
TRBJ1-5 TRBV7-9 TRBD1 once TGTGCCAGCAGCCTAGGACAGGGTTTTAGTCAGCCCCAGCATTTT CASSLGQGFSQPQHF
TRBJ1-1 TRBV11-2 NA NA TGTGCCAGCAGCACCCCGACAGGCGTAGGGAACACTGAAGCTTTCTTT CASSTPTGVGNTEAFF
TRBJ2-7 TRBV2 TRBD2 NA TGTGCCAGCAAAGAGCGGGATACCTCCTACGAGCAGTACTTC CASKERDTSYEQYF
TRBJ2-1 TRBV11-2 NA once TGTGCCAGCAGCTTAGGGGTTAGACACAATGAGCAGTTCTTC CASSLGVRHNEQFF
TRBJ1-6 TRBV30 TRBD1 NA TGTGCCTGGACAGGGGGTCAGGGTAATTCACCCCTCCACTTT CAWTGGQGNSPLHF
TRBJ2-1 TRBV7-6 NA NA TGTGCCAGCAGCCGAGGACACGGAAATGAGCAGTTCTTC CASSRGHGNEQFF
TRBJ2-5 TRBV11-3 NA NA TGTGCCAGCAGCTTACGCTCACAAGAGACCCAGTACTTC CASSLRSQETQYF
TRBJ1-4 TRBV6-1 NA NA TGTGCCAGCAGGGATAATGAAAAACTGTTTTTT CASRDNEKLFF
TRBJ2-3 TRBV25-1 NA few TGTGCCAGCAGTGATGGTACAACGACGCAGTATTTT CASSDGTTTQYF
TRBJ1-2 TRBV7-8 NA NA TGTGCCAGCAGCGCCGTACAGGGAACCGCAAACTATGGCTACACCTTC CASSAVQGTANYGYTF
TRBJ1-1 TRBV5-1 TRBD1 NA TGCGCCAGCAGCTTGCCCAACAGGGGGGTCACTGAAGCTTTCTTT CASSLPNRGVTEAFF
TRBJ2-7 TRBV5-4 TRBD1 NA TGTGCCAGCAGAGCCGGGACAGGTGGGCACGAGCAGTACTTC CASRAGTGGHEQYF
TRBJ1-6 TRBV27 NA NA TGTGCCAGCAGTTTTCGGGGACGGTCGTCAAATTCACCCCTCCACTTT CASSFRGRSSNSPLHF
TRBJ2-7 TRBV2 NA NA TGTGCCGCACGAGGTAGGGGCCACTCCTACGAGCAGTACTTC CAARGRGHSYEQYF
TRBJ1-1 TRBV11-1 NA NA TGTGCCAGCAGACTGAACACTGAAGCTTTCTTT CASRLNTEAFF
TRBJ2-7 TRBV5-1 TRBD1 once TGCGCCAGCAGCTTCAGTCAAGACAGGGCCACCTACGAGCAGTACTTC CASSFSQDRATYEQYF
TRBJ2-6 TRBV5-1 NA NA TGCGCCAGCAGCTTCGAGACAGGGACTCTGGAGGCCAACGTCCTGACTTTC CASSFETGTLEANVLTF
TRBJ1-2 TRBV30 TRBD1 NA TGTGCCTGGAGCCACACCGGGACAGGAGACTATGGCTACACCTTC CAWSHTGTGDYGYTF
TRBJ1-6 TRBV6-1 NA NA TGTGCCAGCAGTGAAGTCTGGCCGTCAGGGCCCCTCCACTTT CASSEVWPSGPLHF
TRBJ2-7 TRBV19 TRBD1 NA TGTGCCAGTAGTATAGAGGTCAGGGGGATCTACGAGCAGTACTTC CASSIEVRGIYEQYF
TRBJ2-4 TRBV30 TRBD1 NA TGTGCCATCCTGGGGACAGGGATAGACATTCAGTACTTC CAILGTGIDIQYF
TRBJ2-1 TRBV9 NA NA TGTGCCAGCAGCGTAGTTCAGAGGGGGGTTGAGCAGTTCTTC CASSVVQRGVEQFF
TRBJ2-2 TRBV2 TRBD2 NA TGTGCCAGCAGTGCCCTAGCGGGAGCTCCCACCGGGGAGCTGTTTTTT CASSALAGAPTGELFF
TRBJ2-7 TRBV7-3 NA NA TGTGCCAGCAGCTTATCCCAGGGTCCCACCTACGAGCAGTACTTC CASSLSQGPTYEQYF
TRBJ1-4 TRBV28 TRBD1 NA TGTGCCAGCAGTGGGGACAGAACAAATGAAAAACTGTTTTTT CASSGDRTNEKLFF
TRBJ2-3 TRBV18 NA NA TGTGCCAGCTCACCGCGACTCACTCAAGACACAGATACGCAGTATTTT CASSPRLTQDTDTQYF
TRBJ1-6 TRBV5-1 TRBD1 NA TGCGCCAGCAGCGCAGACAGGGGGAATTCACCCCTCCACTTT CASSADRGNSPLHF
TRBJ2-7 TRBV13 NA NA TGTGCCAGCAGCTTGTCCGGGAGTAGGTCCTACGAGCAGTACTTC CASSLSGSRSYEQYF
TRBJ2-7 TRBV27 NA NA TGTGCCAGCAGTTTAGGACCTACCCTGGAGCAGTACTTC CASSLGPTLEQYF
TRBJ1-2 TRBV6-5 TRBD1 NA TGTGCCAGCAGTTACCGGACAGGGACGAATGGCTACACCTTC CASSYRTGTNGYTF
TRBJ1-2 TRBV14 NA NA TGTGCCAGCAGCCAAGATATCAGCTATGGCTACACCTTC CASSQDISYGYTF
TRBJ2-7 TRBV14 TRBD1 once TGTGCCAGCAGCCATAGGGACAGGGTTGTTCCGGTCGAGCAGTACTTC CASSHRDRVVPVEQYF
TRBJ1-5 TRBV27 NA NA TGTGCCAGCAGTGGGTTAGGCAGTCAGCCCCAGCATTTT CASSGLGSQPQHF
TRBJ2-7 TRBV19 TRBD2 NA TGTGCCAGTAGTATCGGGGGGGCCGCCGGGAGACGGGGCGAGCAGTACTTC CASSIGGAAGRRGEQYF
TRBJ2-3 TRBV18 TRBD1 NA TGTGCCAGCTCAATTACCGGGACAGGGTCTGCAGATACGCAGTATTTT CASSITGTGSADTQYF
TRBJ2-7 TRBV6-6 TRBD2 NA TGTGCCAGCAGCACCGGACTAGCGGCCTCCTACGAGCAGTACTTC CASSTGLAASYEQYF
TRBJ1-1 TRBV5-5 NA NA TGTGCCAGCAGCTTGGCCGCCCCCGTAGGACGTGAAGCTTTCTTT CASSLAAPVGREAFF
TRBJ2-2 TRBV6-6 TRBD2 NA TGTGCCAGCAGTGGCCAGGGAGGGCGGACCGGGGAGCTGTTTTTT CASSGQGGRTGELFF
TRBJ1-1 TRBV19 NA NA TGTGCCAGTATGGAACAGGGAAGAACTGAAGCTTTCTTT CASMEQGRTEAFF
TRBJ1-1 TRBV7-3 TRBD1 NA TGTGCCAGCAGCTTAAATTCGAGGACAGGGGGGACTGAAGCTTTCTTT CASSLNSRTGGTEAFF
TRBJ2-5 TRBV28 NA NA TGTGCCAGCAGTTTAAGGGCGGAGACCCAGTACTTC CASSLRAETQYF
TRBJ1-5 TRBV28 TRBD1 NA TGTGCCAGCAGTTCGACGGACAGGGGCAATCAGCCCCAGCATTTT CASSSTDRGNQPQHF